This T cell receptor beta chain was documented in a study of CD8 T cells in ankylosing spondylitis. The study's findings and limits: Characteristic, it appeared, of ankylosing spondylitis blood was a TCR beta motif of about eight highly homologous variants.

Quantitative 5'-RACE with molecular barcodes was used to make the TCR beta libraries. In TCRdb, the 5' RACE reads were re-called with MiXCR into one record per CDR3 protein. Among roughly 440,000 distinct CDR3 sequences, approximately 17% were seen once, and the ten largest hold approximately 0.93%. V was trimmed by 0 bases and J by 3 bases, leaving 9 bases between them. In germline, CDR1 is LGHDT, CDR2 YNNKEL (reference sequence). This CDR3 comprises 14 residues. To note about this clonotype: Antigen unknown.

The chain recombines TRBV3-1 with TRBJ2-7; maybe TRBD2 (5 bases). The TCR sequence derives from a male donor with ankylosing spondylitis. Material: blood, either unsorted or a sorted T cell fraction (not recorded which). The CDR3 region is CASSQDRGNYEQYF. The CDR3 DNA reads TGTGCCAGCAGCCAAGATCGGGGAAACTACGAGCAGTACTTC.